This TCR beta chain was sequenced during a study of T cell responses to AZD1222 COVID-19 vaccine. General observations from the study: At study baseline, merely more than 5 AZD1222 recipients were seropositive. An increase in Spike-specific TCR breadth and depth was observed after two AZD1222 doses. CD4 TCRs associated with vaccination spanned spike, dominating at 160-218 and 743-854. None of the repertoires were sampled until the peak T cell response had passed.

Profiling relied on immunoSEQ multiplex PCR, and the TCRdb table lists in-frame clones only, not all of them. Of 65,000 to 80,000 clones in the sample, 85% to 90% were seen once. J lost 4 bases, V lost 6 bases, and 9 bases had no gene match. CDR3 length: 15 amino acids. Per the germline V gene, CDR1 is MDHEN and CDR2 is SYDVKM. In the case of this clone: Its antigen is not known.

The origin of this receptor is an adult who received the MenACWY meningococcal vaccine as a control. V is TRBV28 and J is TRBJ2-1; 7 bases agree with TRBD2. This sample comprised peripheral blood, obtained 28 days after the second dose of the MenACWY control vaccine. The CDR3 protein is CASRTTTGRYNEQFF. DNA for the CDR3: TGTGCCAGCAGGACCACGACCGGGAGGTACAATGAGCAGTTCTTC.